This T cell receptor (beta chain) was profiled in a study of blood T cell repertoires in COVID-19. The authors' processing: Amplification of reference gene primers was used by the study to estimate nucleated cell counts. Measured with immunoSEQ multiplex PCR; TCRdb has only the in-frame clones, and not every one. That table furnishes V, J and clone size, whereas the DNA furnished D and trimming. The table lists roughly 300,000 clones, 70% to 90% of them singletons. CDR1 LNHDA and CDR2 SQIVND come from the germline V gene (reference sequence). Trimming stripped 10 bases from V and 6 bases from J, with 13 bases between. This CDR3 is built from 12 residues.

The rearrangement joins TRBV19 to TRBJ1-5; D remains unclear. Sequenced material: peripheral blood. This receptor was identified in a woman in her forties or fifties who had recovered from COVID-19. The CDR3 spells CATAGGGQPQHF. The CDR3 nucleotides are TGTGCCACTGCAGGCGGAGGTCAGCCCCAGCATTTT.